The text below deals with one T cell receptor (beta chain). This clonotype occurred many times. Which antigen it targets is not known. There are no base qualities to consult, and no much larger clone falls within one base. Including the terminal cysteine and phenylalanine, the CDR3 comprises 16 residues. Only the CDR3 portion is preserved as DNA: 48 bases, with reading frame beginning at the first base. V drops 0 bases and J drops 4 bases, leaving 13 bases in between. Separate amplification of TCR alpha and beta chain libraries was performed from the second PCR step onward. To determine each donor's CMV status, fresh PBMCs were stimulated overnight with CMV viral lysate, and IFNgamma production from CD4+ T cells was then assessed. Miltenyi beads were used first to positively select CD4 T cells, and CD8 T cells were then positively selected from the CD4-negative fraction. Cells stained for CD3, CD4, CD8, CD45RA, CD27 and a live/dead dye were sorted on a BD Aria II into four subsets by CD45RA and CD27. Blood came from a few healthy volunteers, each fractionated into CD4 and CD8 T cells and then into four differentiation subsets. Approximately 120 ml of peripheral blood was collected from each donor, and PBMC were isolated by Ficoll-Paque PLUS density-gradient centrifugation. Sorted cells were lysed in RLT buffer, and RNA was extracted with a Qiagen RNeasy kit and stored at -80°C.

Library generation was performed with UMI-ligation and nested PCR. To cover both TRBC1 and TRBC2, the beta constant-region primer consisted of an equimolar mix of two oligonucleotides. The ligated cDNA went through four rounds of PCR with nested alpha and beta constant-region primers together with the SP2 primer. T4 RNA ligase 1 ligated a single-stranded oligonucleotide carrying the SP2 primer and a 12-nucleotide UMI to the cDNA 3' end. The ligation reaction was kept at 16 degrees C for about 19-25 hours. PCR2 was usually performed as a SYBR Green qPCR and halted at a preset threshold so that over-amplification would not occur. Agencourt AMPure XP magnetic beads were used for all purifications after the first. Libraries were quantified by Qubit and checked on a TapeStation, with a main peak expected near 650 bp. Pooled libraries were sequenced on an Illumina MiSeq with v2 2x251 paired-end kits, typically giving roughly 0.95-2.3 million reads per sample. Each sample library was pooled at 4 to 5 nM, and roughly 4.5-8% PhiX was included to improve cluster recognition. From the authors' description of their analysis: V and J genes were assigned to Demultiplexor-processed FASTQ reads by Decombinator through tag matching, with a single base-pair mismatch being allowed. By using UMIs, Collapsinator corrected both sequencing errors and the frequency errors caused by PCR heterogeneity. CDR3Translator translated TCRs and extracted CDR3s from the conserved cysteine to the FGXG phenylalanine, flagging non-productive sequences. Gini, Shannon entropy and inverse Simpson indices were computed after subsampling the repertoires to the same number of UMI-defined TCRs. Within the linear range, a power law was fitted to clonotype abundance distributions using maximum likelihood. On one naive CD8 sample, the pipeline and MIGEC gave similar UMI counts, unique TCR numbers and clonal distributions. One analysis removed from the naive repertoire any naive TCRs that were also found in any memory subset from the same donor. The repertoires were searched for under 7,500 CMV-associated CDR3 sequences that had been compiled from VDJdb and a published dataset. TCRdb reprocessing: public reads trimmed at Q25 with fastp, clones called with MiXCR, in-frame beta chains kept. For every CDR3 protein sequence, its rows merge into one entry that carries the most common genes and DNA. These V and J calls originate from TCRdb's pipeline instead of the authors' own analysis. The sample data list roughly 140,000 distinct CDR3 sequences, and around 21% of these were observed just once. 0.55% to 0.75% of the sample rests with the top ten.

This record belongs to a study of naive and memory T cell subsets (dated by TCRdb to 2015 to 2018). Regarding the study in general: The study applied an open-source, UMI-based TCR alpha and beta sequencing pipeline to sorted naive and memory peripheral blood T cell subsets. RNA was DNase-treated and reverse transcribed with TCR constant-region primers, mostly using SuperScript III. The functional CMV T cell responses agreed completely with IgG serology results.

The full study reports these points: A clonotype was defined as a single alpha or beta chain sequence rather than as a paired alpha/beta receptor. TCR abundance followed a power law whose exponent differed between naive and memory subsets but was consistent across the three individuals. RNA-based TCR counts may be influenced by expression changes linked to T cell activation and differentiation. After error correction, over 95% of naive TCR sequences appeared only once, giving much steeper abundance distributions than memory subsets. A few larger clonotypes were present in naive repertoires, particularly the CD8 repertoires, and these clonotypes were possibly memory cells re-expressing CD45RA. The repertoire findings for the naive and memory subsets could not be validated against a ground truth because none was available. In both CD4 and CD8 cells, a rise in Gini index and a fall in Shannon and inverse Simpson diversity were observed from naive through CM, EM and EMRA.

The TCR was taken from a human donor in good health. The source material was naive CD8+ T cells from blood. Sample cell subset or site, as interpreted from the label and publication: naive T cells, CD45RA high CD27+. The chain couples TRBV12-3 or TRBV12-4 to TRBJ2-1, and possibly TRBD2, on 5 matching bases. The CDR3 in this case is CASSLAPAGGYNEQFF. The DNA reads as follows: TGTGCCAGCAGTTTAGCGCCGGCGGGCGGGTACAATGAGCAGTTCTTC.